The sample holds many counts of the clone carrying this T cell receptor (beta chain). What it binds is unknown. The germline V gene encodes CDR1 SGHVS and CDR2 FQNEAQ. This CDR3 has 17 amino acids. After removal of 5 bases from V and 2 bases from J, the junction contained 7 bases not matched to a gene. This record belongs to a study of post-analysis software for immune sequencing data. Regarding the study as a whole: Included in a set of about 5 TRBV segments more frequent in patients than controls were TRBV5-6, TRBV5-1 and TRBV20-1.

Each TCR beta cDNA library carried unique molecular identifiers. TCRdb reanalysed the PCR reads using MiXCR and keeps one entry per CDR3 protein. The sample shows a few hundred thousand distinct CDR3 sequences, under 55% of them seen only once. The receptor was derived from a girl aged 5 to 17 with multiple sclerosis. Sequencing input: blood. This rearrangement joins TRBV7-8 to TRBJ2-3, with 13 positions matching TRBD2. CDR3 in DNA: TGTGCCAGCAGCACACCGGGACTAGCGGGAACCACAGATACGCAGTATTTT. It is translated as CASSTPGLAGTTDTQYF.